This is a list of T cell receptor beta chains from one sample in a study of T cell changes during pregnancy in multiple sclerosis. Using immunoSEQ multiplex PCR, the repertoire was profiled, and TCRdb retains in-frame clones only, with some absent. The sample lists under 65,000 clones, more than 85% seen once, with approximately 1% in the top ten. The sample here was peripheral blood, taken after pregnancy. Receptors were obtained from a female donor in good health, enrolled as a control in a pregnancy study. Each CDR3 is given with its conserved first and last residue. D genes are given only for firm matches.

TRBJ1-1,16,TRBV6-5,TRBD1,CASSYSRTGGNTEAFF
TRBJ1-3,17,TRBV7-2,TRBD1,CASSQGLAGGVGNTIYF
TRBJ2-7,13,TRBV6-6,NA,CASTAFTGYEQYF
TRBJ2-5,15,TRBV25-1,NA,CASSENPGVGETQYF
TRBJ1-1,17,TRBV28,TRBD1,CASSLLGTGGEYTEAFF
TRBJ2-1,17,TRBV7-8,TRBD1,CASSSLRQGSSYNEQFF
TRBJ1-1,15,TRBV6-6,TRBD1,CASSYNRGVNTEAFF
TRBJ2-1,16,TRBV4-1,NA,CASSQEGLTSYNEQFF
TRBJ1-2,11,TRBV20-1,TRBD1,CSAGTAYGYTF
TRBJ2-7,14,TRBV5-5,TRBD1,CASSWTGGNDEQYF
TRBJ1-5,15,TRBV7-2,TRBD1,CASSTGTGDNQPQHF
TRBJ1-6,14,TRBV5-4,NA,CASSFGGYNSPLHF
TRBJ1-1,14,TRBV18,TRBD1,CASSLPGQPRGAFF